The 28 T cell receptor beta chains below all came from one sample that was sequenced in a study of cytomegalovirus exposure and HLA in healthy donors. The PCR made use of 60 Vbeta and 13 Jbeta primers. The repertoire was sequenced with immunoSEQ multiplex PCR; TCRdb's copy has only in-frame clones and lacks some. Of roughly 150,000 clones in the sample, roughly 80% were seen once. The sample was PBMCs. These receptors were taken from a male donor in good health and CMV-seronegative.

The gene calls are TRBV7-2 and TRBJ1-1; D is unclear. CDR1 and CDR2 from the germline V gene are SGHTA and FQGNSA. V lost 0 bases to trimming and J lost 1 base, with 6 bases between them. This CDR3 spans 14 amino acids. The CDR3, as DNA: TGTGCCAGCAGCTTAGCGTCGTCGAACACTGAAGCTTTCTTT. It is translated as CASSLASSNTEAFF.

The genes are TRBV7-9 and TRBJ2-1; 8 positions agree with TRBD2. The CDR3 extends over 15 amino acids. Germline values: CDR1 SEHNR, CDR2 FQNEAQ (reference sequence). The V segment lost 7 bases and the J segment 4 bases; nucleotides outside the gene matches: 9. This CDR3 reads CASTGAAGGYNEQFF. CDR3 DNA: TGTGCCAGCACCGGCGCCGCGGGGGGTTACAATGAGCAGTTCTTC. Drawing the rest from reference TRBV7-9 and TRBJ2-1, the complete variable domain is DTGVSQNPRHKITKRGQNVTFRCDPISEHNRLYWYRQTLGQGPEFLTYFQNEAQLEKSRLLSDRFSAERPKGSFSTLEIQRTEQGDSAMYLCASTGAAGGYNEQFFGPGTRLTVL.

This chain connects TRBV20-1 to TRBJ2-7; D gene uncertain. Germline loops: CDR1 DFQATT, CDR2 SNEGSKA (reference sequence). This CDR3 has 11 residues. Between the trimmed V and J ends, which lost 7 bases and 2 bases, there was a span of 9 bases. This CDR3 reads CSGALPYEQYF. In DNA, the CDR3 is TGCAGTGGTGCGCTCCCCTACGAGCAGTACTTC.

This clone was seen only once. This rearrangement joins TRBV19 to TRBJ1-2, with 7 bases that match TRBD1. The germline gives CDR1 LNHDA, CDR2 SQIVND (reference sequence). Germline trimming cut 5 bases from V and 2 bases from J; bases unmatched to any gene: 11. This CDR3 comprises 16 residues. CDR3: CASSLTQGTINYGYTF. The DNA of the CDR3 is TGTGCCAGTAGTCTAACACAGGGGACAATCAACTATGGCTACACCTTC.

The table lists this clone with a few counts. The chain combines TRBV6-5 with TRBJ1-1; unclear D gene. Germline-derived CDR1 and CDR2 are MNHEY and SVGAGI. The CDR3 runs 14 residues. The V gene lost 6 bases and the J gene lost 3 bases, with 14 bases spanning the gap. CDR3 region: CASRPGLTHTEAFF. The CDR3 coding sequence is TGTGCCAGCAGACCCGGACTGACCCACACTGAAGCTTTCTTT.

The chain links TRBV6-1 to TRBJ2-7; D may be TRBD2 (6 bases). Trimming shortened V by 6 bases and J by 2 bases, and 14 bases separated the two germline ends. In germline, CDR1 is MNHNS, CDR2 SASEGT. This CDR3 has 14 amino acids. DNA of the CDR3: TGTGCCAGCAGGGGGGGTGCCGCCACCTACGAGCAGTACTTC. Residues: CASRGGAATYEQYF.

The gene calls are TRBV11-3 and TRBJ2-5; 9 nucleotides line up with TRBD2. This CDR3 has 15 residues. J gave up 3 bases and V 6 bases, and 8 bases lay outside the gene matches. Germline V gene sequence: CDR1 SGHNT, CDR2 YENEEA. In DNA, the CDR3 is TGTGCCAGCAGTCAAGCGGGAGGCCTCGAAGAGACCCAGTACTTC. Its translation is CASSQAGGLEETQYF.

This clone was picked up one time. The chain is built from TRBV30 and TRBJ2-3; D gene unclear. V gave up 1 base and J gave up 5 bases, with 10 bases separating them. CDR3 length: 13 amino acids. Germline V gives CDR1 GTSNPN, CDR2 SVGIG (reference sequence). CDR3 DNA sequence: TGTGCCTGGAGTGATGTGGCAATAGATACGCAGTATTTT. Translating it yields CAWSDVAIDTQYF.

This clone came up a few times. J is TRBJ2-5 and V is TRBV6-1; 11 nucleotides align to TRBD1. V lost 11 bases to trimming and J lost 4 bases; unmatched junction nucleotides: 6. Germline-derived CDR1 and CDR2 are MNHNS and SASEGT. The CDR3 runs to 13 residues. The CDR3 spells CAARTGGLETQYF. The CDR3 DNA reads as TGTGCCGCACGGACAGGGGGCTTAGAGACCCAGTACTTC.

This chain links TRBV7-2 with TRBJ1-2; the D gene is possibly TRBD1 (5 bases). Germline V gene sequence: CDR1 SGHTA, CDR2 FQGNSA. V shed 4 bases and J shed 5 bases, with 11 bases lying between them. CDR3 length equals 13 residues. The CDR3 here is CASSYDSFYGYTF. The CDR3 DNA is TGTGCCAGCAGCTATGACAGCTTTTATGGCTACACCTTC.

V usage is TRBV29-1 and J usage is TRBJ1-1; 9 nucleotides agree with TRBD1. This CDR3 contains 14 residues. J was trimmed by 5 bases and V by 4 bases; bases with no gene match: 8. CDR1 and CDR2 from the germline V gene are SQVTM and ANQGSEA. The CDR3 DNA reads TGCAGCGTTGTTGGATTGGACAGGGGAACTGAAGCTTTCTTT. Translation: CSVVGLDRGTEAFF.

The J gene is TRBJ2-1, the V gene TRBV28; maybe TRBD2 (6 bases). The CDR3 consists of 14 residues. Germline CDR1 and CDR2: MDHEN and SYDVKM. V lost 3 bases and J lost 6, with 12 bases in between. The CDR3, as DNA: TGTGCCAGCAGTTTCATCGGCGGGGCCAATGAGCAGTTCTTC. Residues: CASSFIGGANEQFF.

This clone occurred once. CDR3 DNA sequence: TGTGCCAGCAGTGAAGGGACAGGGGTTCGGTACGAGCAGTACTTC. Encoded protein: CASSEGTGVRYEQYF. The V gene is TRBV25-1, the J gene TRBJ2-7; 10 nucleotides align to TRBD1. This CDR3 has 15 amino acids. The germline V gene encodes CDR1 MGHDK and CDR2 SYGVNS. J was trimmed by 4 bases and V by 2 bases; bases with no gene match: 5.

This clone showed up just once. DNA of the CDR3: TGTGCCAGCAGCCCCCGGGACTACCAAGAGACCCAGTACTTC. It specifies CASSPRDYQETQYF. The chain employs TRBV7-9 and TRBJ2-5, with D possibly TRBD2 on 6 matching bases. V was pared by 5 bases and J by 0 bases, with 10 bases between. CDR3 size: 14 residues. Looked up from germline, CDR1 is SEHNR and CDR2 is FQNEAQ (reference sequence).

The V and J genes are TRBV7-2 and TRBJ2-5, with TRBD1 identical over 7 bases. CDR1 is SGHTA, CDR2 FQGNSA, per germline. The CDR3 is 16 residues long. With V trimmed by 1 base and J by 5 bases, 10 bases remained unmatched. The CDR3 bases are TGTGCCAGCAGCTTAGAAGGGGGCCGACCAGGGGAGACCCAGTACTTC. It is translated as CASSLEGGRPGETQYF.

Worth noting for this clone: One end of the junction fails to match germline, which may point to a read error. J is TRBJ2-1 and V is TRBV7-9, with TRBD1 as a possible D gene (6 bases). CDR3 size: 13 residues. CDR1 is SEHNR and CDR2 is FQNEAQ in the germline V gene (reference sequence). The CDR3 spells CSSSLNRDNEQFF. The CDR3 DNA follows: TGTTCCAGCAGCTTAAACAGGGACAATGAGCAGTTCTTC.

The chain combines TRBV5-6 with TRBJ2-5; the D gene is possibly TRBD1 (6 bases). The J call is in doubt because the DNA end fits TRBJ2-7 better. The germline gives CDR1 SGHDT, CDR2 YYEEEE. There are 14 residues in the CDR3. In DNA form, the CDR3 reads TGTGCCAGCAGCCAAGGGGGTTCCCCCTACGAGCAGTACTTC. It specifies CASSQGGSPYEQYF.

The chain recombines TRBV5-6 with TRBJ2-7; TRBD2 aligns across 9 bases. The trim removed 2 bases at V and 5 bases at J, leaving 8 bases unmatched. CDR1 and CDR2 (germline): SGHDT, YYEEEE. The length of the CDR3 is 15 residues. CDR3 amino acids: CASSLNPGGGDEQYF. The CDR3 nucleotides read TGTGCCAGCAGCTTAAACCCAGGCGGGGGGGACGAGCAGTACTTC. Complete variable domain (other parts from reference TRBV5-6 and TRBJ2-7): DAGVTQSPTHLIKTRGQQVTLRCSPKSGHDTVSWYQQALGQGPQFIFQYYEEEERQRGNFPDRFSGHQFPNYSSELNVNALLLGDSALYLCASSLNPGGGDEQYFGPGTRLTVT.

The chain employs TRBV19 and TRBJ2-5, with 10 bases fitting TRBD2. The CDR3 length is 15 residues. The J segment lost 5 bases and the V segment lost 5 bases, leaving 8 bases of the junction unmatched. Per the germline V gene, CDR1 is LNHDA and CDR2 is SQIVND (reference sequence). The CDR3 DNA follows: TGTGCCAGTAGTGGCCAGCGGGAGGGCCTGGAGACCCAGTACTTC. Its translation: CASSGQREGLETQYF.

The chain recombines TRBV11-2 with TRBJ2-7; D not resolved. The CDR3 has 14 amino acids. The germline V gene has CDR1 SGHAT and CDR2 FQNNGV. V dropped 2 bases and J dropped 0 bases, with 8 bases sitting between them. The CDR3 protein is CASSLKASSYEQYF. The CDR3 nucleotides are TGTGCCAGCAGCTTAAAAGCGAGCTCCTACGAGCAGTACTTC.

The V gene is TRBV27, the J gene TRBJ2-7; no definite D call. V lost 5 bases, J lost 0 bases, and 5 bases lay in between. The CDR3 has 12 residues. Germline loops: CDR1 MNHEY, CDR2 SMNVEV (reference sequence). In DNA form, the CDR3 reads TGTGCCAGCAGTCCCTACTCCTACGAGCAGTACTTC. This translates into CASSPYSYEQYF.

The chain combines TRBV4-3 with TRBJ2-2; TRBD1 matches 8 bases. The junction had 5 bases not matched to a gene; V was cut back by 6 bases and J by 2 bases. The length of the CDR3 is 15 residues. CDR1 is LGHNA, CDR2 YSLEER, per germline. CDR3 sequence: CASRPDRGNTGELFF. CDR3 nucleotide sequence: TGCGCCAGCAGACCCGACAGGGGTAACACCGGGGAGCTGTTTTTT.

The chain is built from TRBV7-8 and TRBJ1-1; 7 nucleotides match TRBD1. V trimming: 5 bases; J trimming: 0 bases; junction bases outside the gene matches: 6. This CDR3 contains 15 residues. Germline V CDR1 and CDR2: SGHVS, FQNEAQ. The CDR3 DNA is TGTGCCAGCAGCACCCGGACAGGAATGAACACTGAAGCTTTCTTT. Encoded protein: CASSTRTGMNTEAFF.

The V call is TRBV6-4, the J call TRBJ2-3, with TRBD1 identical over 10 bases. After removal of 2 bases from V and 2 bases from J, the junction contained 1 base not matched to a gene. The CDR3 sequence is 15 residues long. Per germline, CDR1 MRHNA and CDR2 SNTAGT. DNA of the CDR3: TGTGCCAGCAGTGACGGGACAGGGGACACAGATACGCAGTATTTT. Translating gives CASSDGTGDTDTQYF.

V gene TRBV4-1 combines with J gene TRBJ1-2; 7 bases align to TRBD1. The length of the CDR3 is 15 residues. Trimming cost V 1 base and J 7 bases; bases outside gene matches: 9. The V gene's germline CDR1 is MGHRA and CDR2 YSYEKL. CDR3 sequence (DNA): TGCGCCAGCAGCCAAGGGACAGGAGTCGACCCTGGCTACACCTTC. This encodes CASSQGTGVDPGYTF.

The chain carries TRBV6-1 and TRBJ2-7; D remains unclear. CDR3 length equals 14 residues. Germline CDR1 is MNHNS and CDR2 is SASEGT. V lost 4 bases and J lost 1, with 11 bases in between. The CDR3 nucleotides are TGTGCCAGCAGTGCCAGTTCGGGTTCCTACGAGCAGTACTTC. This codes for CASSASSGSYEQYF.

The V call is TRBV9, the J call TRBJ2-7; 9 bases map to TRBD1. The germline V gene encodes CDR1 SGDLS and CDR2 YYNGEE. CDR3 length: 19 residues. The V segment lost 1 base and the J segment 5 bases; nucleotides outside the gene matches: 19. The CDR3 bases are TGTGCCAGCAGCGTACCGCTAAACCCAACCGGGACAGGGTTGGACGAGCAGTACTTC. It specifies CASSVPLNPTGTGLDEQYF.

The chain joins TRBV15 to TRBJ2-3; TRBD2 aligns across 7 bases. The CDR3 is 20 residues long. J lost 5 bases, V lost 1 base, and 21 bases had no gene match. The germline CDR1 and CDR2 sequences are LNHNV and YYDKDF (reference sequence). In DNA, the CDR3 is TGTGCCACCAGCAGAGGGGGACCTCTAGCGGCAAGGCTCGCTCGAGATACGCAGTATTTT. This sequence encodes CATSRGGPLAARLARDTQYF.